Below are 20 T cell receptor beta chains sequenced from a single sample in a study of cytomegalovirus exposure and HLA in healthy donors. Primers for the PCR totalled 60 Vbeta and 13 Jbeta. Repertoires were generated with immunoSEQ multiplex PCR, while TCRdb's copy carries only in-frame clones and drops some. The sample has about 180,000 clones; roughly four fifths are singletons. The sample taken for sequencing was PBMCs. Receptors originate from a male donor in good health and CMV-seronegative.

The gene calls are TRBV4-1 and TRBJ1-5; 9 bases line up with TRBD1. This CDR3 region has 15 residues. Germline values: CDR1 MGHRA, CDR2 YSYEKL. V lost 3 bases, J lost 4 bases, and 4 bases stayed unmatched. CDR3 sequence (DNA): TGCGCCAGCAGCCACCCGACAGGGGGGAATCAGCCCCAGCATTTT. Protein: CASSHPTGGNQPQHF.

The chain joins TRBV2 to TRBJ2-7; perhaps TRBD1 as D (5 bases). Trimming removed 8 bases from V and 6 bases from J, with 14 bases in between. Germline V lookup: CDR1 SNHLY, CDR2 FYNNEI. This CDR3 is built from 12 residues. The CDR3 here is CASADDSLEQYF. The CDR3 region has the DNA TGTGCCAGCGCGGACGACAGTCTCGAGCAGTACTTC.

CDR3 nucleotides: TGTGCCAGCAGCTTATGGACTAGTGCCTACGAGCAGTACTTC. Its translation is CASSLWTSAYEQYF. The chain is built from TRBV7-2 and TRBJ2-7; the match to TRBD2 covers 7 bases. V trimming: 2 bases; J trimming: 2 bases; junction bases outside the gene matches: 3. The CDR3 is 14 amino acids. The germline gives CDR1 SGHTA, CDR2 FQGNSA.

The CDR3 protein is CASSYSSGGGNEQYF. The CDR3 DNA is TGTGCCAGCAGTTACTCGTCGGGGGGAGGGAACGAGCAGTACTTC. The gene calls are TRBV6-5 and TRBJ2-7; 7 nucleotides agree with TRBD2. V shed 0 bases, J shed 5 bases, and the junction held 7 bases outside the gene matches. Per germline, CDR1 MNHEY and CDR2 SVGAGI. There are 15 residues in the CDR3.

CDR3 sequence: CASSRAPVGTGAGDEAFF. The CDR3 coding sequence is TGTGCCAGCTCCCGGGCCCCGGTGGGGACAGGGGCCGGGGATGAAGCTTTCTTT. The genes are TRBV18 and TRBJ1-1, with 10 bases aligning to TRBD1. Trimming took 6 bases from V and 7 from J; bases not matched to a gene: 20. The CDR3 has 18 amino acids. Germline values: CDR1 KGHSH, CDR2 LQKENI. Together with reference TRBV18 and TRBJ1-1, the CDR3 gives the full variable domain: NAGVMQNPRHLVRRRGQEARLRCSPMKGHSHVYWYRQLPEEGLKFMVYLQKENIIDESGMPKERFSAEFPKEGPSILRIQQVVRGDSAAYFCASSRAPVGTGAGDEAFFGQGTRLTVV.

J is TRBJ2-1 and V is TRBV28, with D perhaps matching TRBD2 (5 bases). Trimming stripped 6 bases from V and 6 bases from J, with 18 bases between. The CDR3 consists of 15 residues. The germline V gene has CDR1 MDHEN and CDR2 SYDVKM. CDR3 sequence (DNA): TGTGCCAGCAGGCAAAATCCGGGGATAGGCAATGAGCAGTTCTTC. This sequence encodes CASRQNPGIGNEQFF.

V and J are TRBV27 and TRBJ1-5; 8 positions match TRBD1. This CDR3 has 15 amino acids. Germline values: CDR1 MNHEY, CDR2 SMNVEV (reference sequence). The V and J ends lost 0 bases and 10 bases, in that order; junction bases with no gene match: 8. The CDR3 DNA sequence: TGTGCCAGCAGTTTATCGGGACAGGTCAATGGCCCCCAGCATTTT. Its protein product is CASSLSGQVNGPQHF.

The chain links TRBV6-5 to TRBJ1-2, with 12 positions matching TRBD1. From germline, CDR1 is MNHEY and CDR2 SVGAGI. The trim removed 7 bases at V and 8 bases at J, leaving 11 bases unmatched. The CDR3 runs to 15 residues. This chain's CDR3 is CASMTRGTGGAGYTF. For the CDR3, the DNA is TGTGCCAGCATGACAAGGGGGACAGGGGGCGCGGGCTACACCTTC.

The chain couples TRBV28 to TRBJ1-3, with TRBD1 as a possible D gene (6 bases). The germline gives CDR1 MDHEN, CDR2 SYDVKM. CDR3 length: 14 amino acids. The V end lost 8 bases, the J end lost 0 bases, and 11 bases lay between the germline ends. As DNA, the CDR3 is TGTGCCAGCTGGGGGCGAAACTCTGGAAACACCATATATTTT. Translating gives CASWGRNSGNTIYF.

V is TRBV11-3 and J is TRBJ2-2, with D maybe TRBD2 (5 bases). V was cut by 1 base and J by 0 bases, with 9 bases left in between. This CDR3 is 16 amino acids long. Germline V lookup: CDR1 SGHNT, CDR2 YENEEA. CDR3 sequence: CASSLGGLTNTGELFF. The CDR3, as DNA: TGTGCCAGCAGCTTAGGCGGACTTACGAACACCGGGGAGCTGTTTTTT.

The chain employs TRBV30 and TRBJ2-1, with TRBD2 identical over 10 bases. The germline gives CDR1 GTSNPN, CDR2 SVGIG (reference sequence). CDR3 length: 15 residues. Germline trimming cut 3 bases from V and 10 bases from J; bases unmatched to any gene: 12. The CDR3 nucleotides are TGTGCCTGGAGGGCTCGGACTAGCGGTGGGTTCGAGCAGTTCTTC. Amino acids: CAWRARTSGGFEQFF.

This rearrangement joins TRBV6-5 to TRBJ1-2; no reliable D call. Trimming cost V 5 bases and J 0 bases, with 7 bases left between them. Germline lookup yields CDR1 MNHEY and CDR2 SVGAGI. This CDR3 comprises 13 residues. In nucleotides, the CDR3 is TGTGCCAGCAGTGACATAGCTAACTATGGCTACACCTTC. It translates to CASSDIANYGYTF.

The rearrangement links TRBV25-1 to TRBJ1-2; D is undetermined. Germline lookup yields CDR1 MGHDK and CDR2 SYGVNS. The germline V and J ends were trimmed by 3 bases and 5 bases, with 10 bases remaining between them. This CDR3 comprises 13 residues. CDR3 coding DNA: TGTGCCAGCAGTGACGCGGGTGGGTATGGCTACACCTTC. Translating gives CASSDAGGYGYTF.

The gene calls are TRBV7-2 and TRBJ2-7; 7 bases are a match to TRBD1. Trimming took 5 bases from V and 1 from J; bases not matched to a gene: 8. CDR3 size: 15 residues. Germline V gene sequence: CDR1 SGHTA, CDR2 FQGNSA. CDR3 sequence: CASSPWTGASYEQYF. CDR3 bases: TGTGCCAGCAGCCCATGGACAGGTGCATCCTACGAGCAGTACTTC.

This clone was seen a handful of times. The V gene is TRBV9, the J gene TRBJ2-2; 11 bases match TRBD2. The germline gives CDR1 SGDLS, CDR2 YYNGEE. V lost 1 base, J lost 4 bases, and 0 bases stayed unmatched. The CDR3 is made up of 15 amino acids. This CDR3 is CASSVTSGGTGELFF. In DNA form, the CDR3 reads TGTGCCAGCAGCGTAACTAGCGGGGGCACCGGGGAGCTGTTTTTT.

V usage is TRBV7-3 and J usage is TRBJ2-3; no definite D call. Germline V gives CDR1 SGHTA, CDR2 FQGTGA. This CDR3 has 13 residues. Between the trimmed V and J ends, which lost 1 base and 4 bases, there was a span of 6 bases. The CDR3 DNA is TGTGCCAGCAGCTTAATTTCGGCAGATACGCAGTATTTT. As protein: CASSLISADTQYF.

The chain recombines TRBV5-4 with TRBJ1-4; D is unclear. The V gene lost 2 bases and the J gene lost 4 bases, with 9 bases spanning the gap. Germline V lookup: CDR1 SGHNT, CDR2 YYREEE (reference sequence). CDR3 length: 14 residues. The DNA of the CDR3 is TGTGCCAGCAGCTTCGCGGGAGGTAATGAAAAACTGTTTTTT. Amino acids: CASSFAGGNEKLFF. The full variable domain, in which reference TRBV5-4 and TRBJ1-4 provide the parts outside the CDR3, is ETGVTQSPTHLIKTRGQQVTLRCSSQSGHNTVSWYQQALGQGPQFIFQYYREEENGRGNFPPRFSGLQFPNYSSELNVNALELDDSALYLCASSFAGGNEKLFFGSGTQLSVL.

This clone came up a few times. The genes are TRBV4-2 and TRBJ1-6, with a weak D call TRBD1 (6 bases). The CDR3 has 15 amino acids. Germline values: CDR1 LGHNA, CDR2 YNFKEQ. Trimming shortened V by 2 bases and J by 6 bases, and 11 bases separated the two germline ends. The CDR3 coding sequence is TGTGCCAGCAGCCAATCAGGGGACCGTAATTCACCCCTCCACTTT. Its translation: CASSQSGDRNSPLHF.

The genes are TRBV28 and TRBJ2-3; 10 nucleotides agree with TRBD2. Germline CDR1 is MDHEN and CDR2 is SYDVKM. V was pared by 1 base and J by 3 bases, with 7 bases of the junction left unmatched. The CDR3 covers 17 residues. CDR3 residues: CASSLFASGSLTDTQYF. CDR3 bases: TGTGCCAGCAGTTTATTCGCTAGCGGGAGTCTGACAGATACGCAGTATTTT.

This chain links TRBV30 with TRBJ1-6; D remains unclear. This CDR3 region has 12 residues. Germline CDR1 is GTSNPN and CDR2 is SVGIG (reference sequence). V lost 0 bases and J lost 14, with 11 bases in between. The CDR3, as DNA: TGTGCCTGGAGTGTACGGGGTTTGTCCCTCCACTTT. It encodes CAWSVRGLSLHF.